The entry below gives a single T cell receptor (beta chain) sequence along with its context. No cognate antigen has been identified for it. Base qualities were left out, and no much larger clone turns up one base away. Autoproliferating (CFSEdim) and non-proliferating (CFSEhi) T cell fractions were sequenced separately after stimulus-free culture of CFSE-labeled PBMCs. Altogether, roughly 50 million CFSE-labeled PBMCs were kept in culture for 7 days with no stimulus, after which the replicate wells were combined. Labeling of PBMCs used 0.5 to 0.65 uM CFSE, and the cells were then grown in serum-free AIM-V medium with no exogenous stimuli added. PBMCs were obtained by Ficoll density gradient centrifugation and kept cryopreserved until use. Using a FACSAria III, live 7-AAD-negative cells were sorted, then washed with PBS and stored frozen at -80 degrees C as dry pellets. The sample is drawn from a study of memory B cells and T cells in multiple sclerosis (dated 2018 in TCRdb). The study in broad terms: TCR beta repertoires of autoproliferating peripheral T cells were compared with the TCR beta repertoires of brain lesion-infiltrating T cells in multiple sclerosis patients. A couple of multiple sclerosis patients were included in the TCR sequencing because brain lesions obtained at autopsy or brain-infiltrating cells obtained from biopsy were available for them. The investigation overall reported the following: Because clone-set sizes varied across compartments, the counts of shared clonotypes were affected, making normalization necessary.

From its cysteine to its phenylalanine, the CDR3 spans 13 amino acids. Only the CDR3 DNA stays, 39 bases, in frame from base 1. Trimming takes 5 bases from V and 8 bases from J, and the germline ends sit 10 bases apart. CDR1 and CDR2 are drawn from the germline V gene (reference sequence): LNHDA, SQIVND. Genomic DNA was extracted, and the immunoSEQ Platform was used to amplify TCRbeta CDR3 regions from that DNA. Multiplex PCR, high-throughput sequencing and a vendor bioinformatics pipeline were brought together in the immunoSEQ assay. Per the source publication's procedure: Non-productive sequences and CDR3s shorter than 4 amino acids were removed, and clonotype frequencies were recalculated per sample. In immunoSEQ Analyzer 2.0, shared clonotypes were identified as those with identical CDR3 amino acid, V gene and J gene sequences. Repertoire overlap was normalized by dividing shared clonotype counts by the product of both clone-set sizes, with the result scaled by 1000 into arbitrary units. The clones in this table, taken by TCRdb from immuneACCESS, are in-frame only. Not every clone is retained; where verified, under half of the shortfall comes from an unresolved V gene, and the cause of the rest is unknown. V, J and clone size derive from that table, while D and trimming were established from the DNA sequence. Across this sample there are 46,000 or so clones, with roughly four fifths seen only once. The top ten clones comprise 0.85% to 1.2% of the sample.

The material sequenced was PBMCs from blood kept in culture. The receptor chain draws on TRBV19 and TRBJ1-6; the D gene assignment is ambiguous. This clonotype was sampled from a human donor with multiple sclerosis. The DNA reads TGTGCCAGTAGTTCCGGGTGGGATTCACCCCTCCACTTT. Translated, this is CASSSGWDSPLHF.